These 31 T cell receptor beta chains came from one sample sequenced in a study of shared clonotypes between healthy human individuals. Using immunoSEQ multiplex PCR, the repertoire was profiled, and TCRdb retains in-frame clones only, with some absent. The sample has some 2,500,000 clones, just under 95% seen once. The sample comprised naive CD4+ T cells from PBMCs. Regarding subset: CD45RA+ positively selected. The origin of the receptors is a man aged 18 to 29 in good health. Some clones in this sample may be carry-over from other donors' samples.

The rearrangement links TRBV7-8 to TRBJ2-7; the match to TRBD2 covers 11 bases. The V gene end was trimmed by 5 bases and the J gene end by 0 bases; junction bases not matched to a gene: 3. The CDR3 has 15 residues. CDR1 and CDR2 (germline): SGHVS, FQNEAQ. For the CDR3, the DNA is TGTGCCAGCAGCGCGACTAGCGGGATCTCCTACGAGCAGTACTTC. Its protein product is CASSATSGISYEQYF.

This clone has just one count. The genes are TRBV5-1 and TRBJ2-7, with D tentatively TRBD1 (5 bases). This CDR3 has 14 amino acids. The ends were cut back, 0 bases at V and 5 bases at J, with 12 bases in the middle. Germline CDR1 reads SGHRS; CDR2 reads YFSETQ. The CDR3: CASSLEGAGNEQYF. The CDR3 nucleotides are TGCGCCAGCAGCTTGGAGGGTGCAGGGAACGAGCAGTACTTC.

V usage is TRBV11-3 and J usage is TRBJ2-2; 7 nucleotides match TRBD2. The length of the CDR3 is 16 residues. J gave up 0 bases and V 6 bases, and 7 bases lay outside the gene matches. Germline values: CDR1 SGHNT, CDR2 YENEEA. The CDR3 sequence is CASSSSSGPNTGELFF. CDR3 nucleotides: TGTGCCAGCAGTTCATCTAGCGGCCCGAACACCGGGGAGCTGTTTTTT.

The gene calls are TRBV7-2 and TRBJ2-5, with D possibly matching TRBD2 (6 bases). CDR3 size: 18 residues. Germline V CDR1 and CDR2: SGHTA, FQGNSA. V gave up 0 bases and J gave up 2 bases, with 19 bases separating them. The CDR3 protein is CASSLAGFKRARQETQYF. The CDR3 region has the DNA TGTGCCAGCAGCTTAGCCGGATTTAAGCGGGCAAGACAAGAGACCCAGTACTTC. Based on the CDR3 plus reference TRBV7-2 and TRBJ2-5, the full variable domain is GAGVSQSPSNKVTEKGKDVELRCDPISGHTALYWYRQSLGQGLEFLIYFQGNSAPDKSGLPSDRFSAERTGGSVSTLTIQRTQQEDSAVYLCASSLAGFKRARQETQYFGPGTRLLVL.

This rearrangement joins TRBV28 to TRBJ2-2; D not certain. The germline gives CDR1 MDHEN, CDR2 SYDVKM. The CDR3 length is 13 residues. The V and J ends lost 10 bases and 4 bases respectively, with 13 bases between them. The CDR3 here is CATALWLTGELFF. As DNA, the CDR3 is TGTGCCACCGCACTCTGGCTCACCGGGGAGCTGTTTTTT.

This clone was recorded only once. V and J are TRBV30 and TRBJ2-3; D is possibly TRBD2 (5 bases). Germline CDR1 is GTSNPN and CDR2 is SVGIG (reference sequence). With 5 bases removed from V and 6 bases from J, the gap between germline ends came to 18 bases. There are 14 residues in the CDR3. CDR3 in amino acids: CAWSDHQVADTQYF. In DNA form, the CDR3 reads TGTGCCTGGTCGGACCACCAGGTAGCGGATACGCAGTATTTT.

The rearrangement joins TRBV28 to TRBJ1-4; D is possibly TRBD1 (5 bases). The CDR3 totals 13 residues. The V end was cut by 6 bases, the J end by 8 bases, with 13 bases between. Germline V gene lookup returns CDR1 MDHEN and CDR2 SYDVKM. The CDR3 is CASSQGLPEKLFF. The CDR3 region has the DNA TGTGCCAGCAGCCAGGGACTGCCAGAAAAACTGTTTTTT.

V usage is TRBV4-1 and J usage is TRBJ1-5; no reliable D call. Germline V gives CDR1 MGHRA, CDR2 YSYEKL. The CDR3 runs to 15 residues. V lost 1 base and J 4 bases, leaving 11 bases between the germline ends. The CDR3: CASSQGTELNQPQHF. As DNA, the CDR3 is TGCGCCAGCAGCCAAGGAACAGAATTGAATCAGCCCCAGCATTTT.

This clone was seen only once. CDR3 bases: TGTGCCATCAGTGAGTCTAGGTCCGTTCTGAGGGATACGCAGTATTTT. The encoded protein is CAISESRSVLRDTQYF. The chain combines TRBV10-3 with TRBJ2-3; D not resolved. This CDR3 has 16 residues. V was shortened by 0 bases and J by 6 bases, with 16 bases between the two germline ends. Germline V lookup: CDR1 ENHRY, CDR2 SYGVKD.

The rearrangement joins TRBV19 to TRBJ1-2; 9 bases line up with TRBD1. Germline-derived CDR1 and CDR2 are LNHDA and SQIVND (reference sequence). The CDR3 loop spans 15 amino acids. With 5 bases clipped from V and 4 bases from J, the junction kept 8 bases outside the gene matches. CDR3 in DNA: TGTGCCAGTAGTCCCGACAGGGGGAGAAGCTATGGCTACACCTTC. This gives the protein CASSPDRGRSYGYTF.

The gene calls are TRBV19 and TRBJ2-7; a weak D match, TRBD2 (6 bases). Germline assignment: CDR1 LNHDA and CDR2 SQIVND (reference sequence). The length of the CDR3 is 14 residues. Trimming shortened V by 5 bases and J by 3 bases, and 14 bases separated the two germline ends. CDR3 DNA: TGTGCCAGTAGTTTCCGGGAGCACAACTACGAGCAGTACTTC. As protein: CASSFREHNYEQYF.

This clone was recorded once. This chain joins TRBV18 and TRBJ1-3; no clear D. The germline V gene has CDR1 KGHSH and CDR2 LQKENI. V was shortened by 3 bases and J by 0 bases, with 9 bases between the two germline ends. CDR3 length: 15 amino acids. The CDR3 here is CASSPRLSSGNTIYF. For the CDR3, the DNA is TGTGCCAGCTCACCGCGACTGAGCTCTGGAAACACCATATATTTT.

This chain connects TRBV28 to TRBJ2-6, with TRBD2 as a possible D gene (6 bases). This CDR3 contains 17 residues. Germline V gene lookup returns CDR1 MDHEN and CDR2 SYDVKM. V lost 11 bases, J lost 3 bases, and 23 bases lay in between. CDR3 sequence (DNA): TGTGCCCGGGCGTCGGACCCTACCGGGGGTGGGGCCAACGTCCTGACTTTC. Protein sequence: CARASDPTGGGANVLTF.

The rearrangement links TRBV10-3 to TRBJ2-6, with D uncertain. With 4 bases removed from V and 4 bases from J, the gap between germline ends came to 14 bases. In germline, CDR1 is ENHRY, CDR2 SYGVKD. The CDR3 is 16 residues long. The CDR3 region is CAISVPALGGANVLTF. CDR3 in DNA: TGTGCCATCAGTGTACCGGCCTTAGGGGGGGCCAACGTCCTGACTTTC.

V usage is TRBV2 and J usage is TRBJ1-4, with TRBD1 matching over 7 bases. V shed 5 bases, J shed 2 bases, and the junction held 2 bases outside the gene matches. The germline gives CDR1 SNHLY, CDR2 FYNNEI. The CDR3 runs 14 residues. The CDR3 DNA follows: TGTGCCAGCAGTATAGGGGGCACTAATGAAAAACTGTTTTTT. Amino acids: CASSIGGTNEKLFF.

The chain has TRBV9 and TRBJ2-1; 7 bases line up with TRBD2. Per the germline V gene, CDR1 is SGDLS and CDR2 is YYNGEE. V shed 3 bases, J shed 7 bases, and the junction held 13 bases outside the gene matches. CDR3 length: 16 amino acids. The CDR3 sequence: CASSAFRTGGSNEQFF. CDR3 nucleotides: TGTGCCAGCAGCGCCTTCCGCACGGGAGGATCAAATGAGCAGTTCTTC.

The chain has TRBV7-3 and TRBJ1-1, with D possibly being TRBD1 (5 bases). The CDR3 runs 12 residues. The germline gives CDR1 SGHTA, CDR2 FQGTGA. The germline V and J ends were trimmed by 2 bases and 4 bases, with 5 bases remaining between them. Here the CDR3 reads CASSLGTTEAFF. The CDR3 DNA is TGTGCCAGCAGCTTAGGGACCACTGAAGCTTTCTTT.

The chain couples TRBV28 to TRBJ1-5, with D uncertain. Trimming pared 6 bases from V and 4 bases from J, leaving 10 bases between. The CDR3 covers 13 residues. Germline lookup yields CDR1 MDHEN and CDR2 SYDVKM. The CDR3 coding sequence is TGTGCCAGCAGCCGGGAGGAAAATCAGCCCCAGCATTTT. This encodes CASSREENQPQHF.

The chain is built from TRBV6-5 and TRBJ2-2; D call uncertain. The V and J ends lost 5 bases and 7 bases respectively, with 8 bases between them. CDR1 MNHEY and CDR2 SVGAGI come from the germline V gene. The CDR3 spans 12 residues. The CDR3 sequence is CASSQIIGELFF. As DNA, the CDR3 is TGTGCCAGCAGTCAAATTATCGGGGAGCTGTTTTTT.

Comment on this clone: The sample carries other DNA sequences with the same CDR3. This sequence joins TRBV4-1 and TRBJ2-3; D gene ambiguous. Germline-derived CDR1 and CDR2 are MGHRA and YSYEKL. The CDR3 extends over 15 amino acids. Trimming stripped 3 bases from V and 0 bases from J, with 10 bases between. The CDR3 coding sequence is TGCGCCAGCAGCCAGGTCCTACCCAGCACAGATACGCAGTATTTT. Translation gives CASSQVLPSTDTQYF.

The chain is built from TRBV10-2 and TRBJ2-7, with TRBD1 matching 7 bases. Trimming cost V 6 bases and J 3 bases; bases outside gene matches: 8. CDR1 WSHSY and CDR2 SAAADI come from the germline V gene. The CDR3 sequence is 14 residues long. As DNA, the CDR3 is TGCGCCAGCAGCTACGGGACAGCAAACTACGAGCAGTACTTC. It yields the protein CASSYGTANYEQYF.

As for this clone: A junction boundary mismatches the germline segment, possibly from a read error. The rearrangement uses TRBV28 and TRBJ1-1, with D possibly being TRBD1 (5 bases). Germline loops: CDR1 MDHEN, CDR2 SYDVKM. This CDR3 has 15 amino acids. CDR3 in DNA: TGTGCCAGCAGTCCCGGGGAGGGGCTGAAAACTGAAGCTTTCTTT. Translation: CASSPGEGLKTEAFF.

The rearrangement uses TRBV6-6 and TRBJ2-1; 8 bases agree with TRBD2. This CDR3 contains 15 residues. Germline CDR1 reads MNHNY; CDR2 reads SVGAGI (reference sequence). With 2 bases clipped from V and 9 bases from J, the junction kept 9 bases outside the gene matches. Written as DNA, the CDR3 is TGTGCCAGCAGTTACGTCGGGGGGGATTCCGGTGAGCAGTTCTTC. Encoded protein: CASSYVGGDSGEQFF.

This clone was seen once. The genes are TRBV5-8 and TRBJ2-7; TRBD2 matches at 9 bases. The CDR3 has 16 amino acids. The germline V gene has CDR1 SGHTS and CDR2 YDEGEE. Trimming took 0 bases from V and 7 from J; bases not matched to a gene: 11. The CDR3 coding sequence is TGTGCCAGCAGCTTGGGGTGGGGTAGCGGGAGCCATGAGCAGTACTTC. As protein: CASSLGWGSGSHEQYF.

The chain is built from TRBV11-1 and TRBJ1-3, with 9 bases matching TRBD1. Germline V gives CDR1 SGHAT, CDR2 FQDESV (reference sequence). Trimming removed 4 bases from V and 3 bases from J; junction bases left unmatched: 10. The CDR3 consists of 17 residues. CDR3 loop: CASSSGTGQGNGNTIYF. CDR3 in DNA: TGTGCCAGCAGCTCCGGAACGGGACAGGGTAATGGAAACACCATATATTTT.

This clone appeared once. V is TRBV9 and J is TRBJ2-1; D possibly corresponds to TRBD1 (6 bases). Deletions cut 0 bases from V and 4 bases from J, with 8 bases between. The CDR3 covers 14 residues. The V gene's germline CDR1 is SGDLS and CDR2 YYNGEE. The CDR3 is CASSVVTGYNEQFF. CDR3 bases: TGTGCCAGCAGCGTAGTAACAGGGTACAATGAGCAGTTCTTC.

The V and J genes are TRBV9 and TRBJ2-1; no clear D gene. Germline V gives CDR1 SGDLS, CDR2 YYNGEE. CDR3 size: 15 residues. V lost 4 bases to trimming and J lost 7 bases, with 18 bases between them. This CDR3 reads CASSPDPRTWNEQFF. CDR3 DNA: TGTGCCAGCAGCCCCGACCCCCGGACGTGGAATGAGCAGTTCTTC.

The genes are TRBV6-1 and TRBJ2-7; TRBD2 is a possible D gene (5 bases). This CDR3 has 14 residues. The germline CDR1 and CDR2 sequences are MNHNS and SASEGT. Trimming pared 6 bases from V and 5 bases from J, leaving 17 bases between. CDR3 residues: CASRNFRGSNEQYF. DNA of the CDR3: TGTGCCAGCAGGAATTTCCGGGGTAGCAACGAGCAGTACTTC.

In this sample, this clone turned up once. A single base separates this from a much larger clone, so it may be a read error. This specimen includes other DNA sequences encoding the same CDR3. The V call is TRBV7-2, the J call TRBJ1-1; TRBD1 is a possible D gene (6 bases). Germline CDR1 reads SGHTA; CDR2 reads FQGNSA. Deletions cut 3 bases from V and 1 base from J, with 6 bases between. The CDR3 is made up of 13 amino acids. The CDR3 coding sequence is TGTGCCAGCAGCTTGACAGGGAACACTGAAGCTTTCTTT. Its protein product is CASSLTGNTEAFF.

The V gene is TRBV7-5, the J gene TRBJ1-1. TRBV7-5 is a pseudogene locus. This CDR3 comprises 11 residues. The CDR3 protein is CARRGNTEAFF. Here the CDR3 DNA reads TGTGCCAGAAGAGGGAACACTGAAGCTTTCTTT.

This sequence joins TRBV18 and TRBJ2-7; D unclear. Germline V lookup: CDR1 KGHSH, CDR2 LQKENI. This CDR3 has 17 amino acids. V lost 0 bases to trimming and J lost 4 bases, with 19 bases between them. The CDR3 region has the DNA TGTGCCAGCTCACCACCATTTCCAGGTCGAGCATCTTACGAGCAGTACTTC. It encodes CASSPPFPGRASYEQYF.